The source of this T cell receptor beta chain is a study of blood T cells in healthy people across ages. The second PCR ran roughly 6 to 11 cycles with a sample-barcoded 5' primer and J-beta primers. TCRdb reprocessed the 5' RACE reads via MiXCR and lists one record per CDR3 protein. Here the sample spans roughly 830,000 distinct CDR3 sequences, 62% being singletons. CDR1 and CDR2 (germline): SGHDT, YYEEEE. This CDR3 is built from 17 residues. Trimming left V 3 bases short and J 0 bases short, with 17 bases between. The sequencing input was blood. The TCR was taken from a man between 25 and 39 years old in good health. This sequence joins TRBV5-6 and TRBJ2-3; D perhaps matches TRBD1 (5 bases). CDR3 loop: CASSWASWGESTDTQYF. CDR3 DNA: TGTGCCAGCAGCTGGGCAAGTTGGGGCGAGAGCACAGATACGCAGTATTTT.